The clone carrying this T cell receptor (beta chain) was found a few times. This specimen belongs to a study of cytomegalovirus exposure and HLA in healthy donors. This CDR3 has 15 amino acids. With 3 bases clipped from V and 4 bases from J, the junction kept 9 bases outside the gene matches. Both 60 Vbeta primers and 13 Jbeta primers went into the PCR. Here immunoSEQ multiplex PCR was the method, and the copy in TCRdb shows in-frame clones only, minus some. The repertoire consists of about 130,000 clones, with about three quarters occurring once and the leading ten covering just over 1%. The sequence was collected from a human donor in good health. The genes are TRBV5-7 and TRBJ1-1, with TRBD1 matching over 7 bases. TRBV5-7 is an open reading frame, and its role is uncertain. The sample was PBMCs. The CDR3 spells CASSSNNRGFTEAFF. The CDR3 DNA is TGTGCCAGCAGCTCAAATAACAGGGGCTTCACTGAAGCTTTCTTT.